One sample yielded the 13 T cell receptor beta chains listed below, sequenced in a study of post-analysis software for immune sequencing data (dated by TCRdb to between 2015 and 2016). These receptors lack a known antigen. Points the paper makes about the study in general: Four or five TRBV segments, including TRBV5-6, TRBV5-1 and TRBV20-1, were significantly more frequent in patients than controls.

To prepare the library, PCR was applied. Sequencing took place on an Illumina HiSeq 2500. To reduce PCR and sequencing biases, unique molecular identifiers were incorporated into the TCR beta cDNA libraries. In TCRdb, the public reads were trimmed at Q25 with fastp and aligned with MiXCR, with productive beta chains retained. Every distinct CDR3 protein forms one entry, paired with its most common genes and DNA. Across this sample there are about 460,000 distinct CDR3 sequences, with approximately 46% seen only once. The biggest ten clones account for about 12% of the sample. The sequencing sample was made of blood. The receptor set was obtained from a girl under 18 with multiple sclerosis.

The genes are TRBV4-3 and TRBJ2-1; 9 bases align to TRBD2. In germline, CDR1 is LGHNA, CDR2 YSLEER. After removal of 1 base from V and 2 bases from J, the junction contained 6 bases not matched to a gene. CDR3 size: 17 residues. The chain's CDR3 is CASSQVWGGRAYNEQFF. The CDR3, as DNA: TGCGCCAGCAGCCAAGTGTGGGGCGGGAGGGCCTACAATGAGCAGTTCTTC.

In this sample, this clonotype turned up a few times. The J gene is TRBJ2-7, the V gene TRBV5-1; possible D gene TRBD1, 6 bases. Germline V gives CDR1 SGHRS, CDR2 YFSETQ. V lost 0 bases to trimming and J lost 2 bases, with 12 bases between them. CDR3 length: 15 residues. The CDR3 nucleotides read TGCGCCAGCAGCTTGGACCAGGGGCCACCCTACGAGCAGTACTTC. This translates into CASSLDQGPPYEQYF.

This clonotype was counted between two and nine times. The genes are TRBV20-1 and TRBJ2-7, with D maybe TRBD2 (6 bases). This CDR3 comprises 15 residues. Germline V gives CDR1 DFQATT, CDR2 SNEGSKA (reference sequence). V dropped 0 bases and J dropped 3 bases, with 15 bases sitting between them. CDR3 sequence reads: CSARDAASADYEQYF. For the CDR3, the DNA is TGCAGTGCTAGAGATGCGGCTAGCGCTGACTACGAGCAGTACTTC.

CDR3: CSVYRGTAQETQYF. CDR3 DNA sequence: TGCAGCGTTTATCGAGGGACCGCCCAAGAGACCCAGTACTTC. The chain combines TRBV29-1 with TRBJ2-5; the D gene could be TRBD1 or TRBD2 (5 bases each). CDR3 length: 14 amino acids. V lost 5 bases, J lost 1 base, and 14 bases lay in between. Germline CDR1 reads SQVTM; CDR2 reads ANQGSEA.

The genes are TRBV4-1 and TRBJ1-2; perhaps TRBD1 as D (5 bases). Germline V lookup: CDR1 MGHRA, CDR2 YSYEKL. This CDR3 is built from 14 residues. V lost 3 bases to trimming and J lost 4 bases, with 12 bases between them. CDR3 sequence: CASSHWTISYGYTF. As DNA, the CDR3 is TGCGCCAGCAGCCACTGGACAATTTCCTATGGCTACACCTTC.

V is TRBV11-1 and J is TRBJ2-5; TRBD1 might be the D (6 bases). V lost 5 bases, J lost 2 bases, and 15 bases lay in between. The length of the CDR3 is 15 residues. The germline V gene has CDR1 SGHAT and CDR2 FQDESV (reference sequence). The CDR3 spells CASSPDRNRQETQYF. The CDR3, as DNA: TGTGCCAGCAGCCCAGACAGGAACCGGCAAGAGACCCAGTACTTC.

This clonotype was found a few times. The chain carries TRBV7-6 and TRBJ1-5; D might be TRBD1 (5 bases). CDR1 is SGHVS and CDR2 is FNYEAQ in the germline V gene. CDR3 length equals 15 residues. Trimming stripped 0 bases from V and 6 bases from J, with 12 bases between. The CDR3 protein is CASSLAPQGSQPQHF. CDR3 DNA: TGTGCCAGCAGCTTAGCACCGCAGGGCAGTCAGCCCCAGCATTTT.

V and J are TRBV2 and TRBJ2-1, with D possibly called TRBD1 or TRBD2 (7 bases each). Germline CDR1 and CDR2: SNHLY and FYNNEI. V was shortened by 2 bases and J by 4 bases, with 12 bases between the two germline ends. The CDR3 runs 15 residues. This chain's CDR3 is CASSEQGGDYNEQFF. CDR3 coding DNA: TGTGCCAGCAGTGAACAGGGGGGGGATTACAATGAGCAGTTCTTC.

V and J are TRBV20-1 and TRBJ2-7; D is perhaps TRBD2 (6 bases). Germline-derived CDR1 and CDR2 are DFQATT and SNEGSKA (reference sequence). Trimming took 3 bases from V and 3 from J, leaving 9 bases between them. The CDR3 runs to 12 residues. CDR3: CSASPAGYEQYF. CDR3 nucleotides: TGCAGTGCTAGCCCAGCGGGCTACGAGCAGTACTTC.

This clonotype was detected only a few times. CDR3 in amino acids: CSGRGILADTQYF. CDR3 coding DNA: TGCAGTGGAAGGGGGATTTTGGCAGATACGCAGTATTTT. This chain connects TRBV20-1 to TRBJ2-3, with D perhaps matching TRBD1 (6 bases). The V end was cut by 7 bases, the J end by 4 bases, with 15 bases between. Germline lookup yields CDR1 DFQATT and CDR2 SNEGSKA (reference sequence). This CDR3 is 13 amino acids long.

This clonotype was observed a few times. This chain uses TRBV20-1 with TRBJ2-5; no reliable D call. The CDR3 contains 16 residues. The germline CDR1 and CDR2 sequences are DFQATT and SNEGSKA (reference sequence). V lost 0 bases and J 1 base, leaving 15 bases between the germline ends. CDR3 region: CSAREVNGPLQETQYF. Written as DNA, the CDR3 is TGCAGTGCTAGAGAGGTAAACGGGCCTCTCCAAGAGACCCAGTACTTC.

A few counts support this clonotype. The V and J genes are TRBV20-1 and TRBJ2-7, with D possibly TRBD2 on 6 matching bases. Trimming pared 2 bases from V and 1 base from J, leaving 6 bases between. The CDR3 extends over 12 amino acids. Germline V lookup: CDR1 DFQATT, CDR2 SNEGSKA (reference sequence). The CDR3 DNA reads TGCAGTGCTAGACTAGCGTCCTACGAGCAGTACTTC. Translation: CSARLASYEQYF.

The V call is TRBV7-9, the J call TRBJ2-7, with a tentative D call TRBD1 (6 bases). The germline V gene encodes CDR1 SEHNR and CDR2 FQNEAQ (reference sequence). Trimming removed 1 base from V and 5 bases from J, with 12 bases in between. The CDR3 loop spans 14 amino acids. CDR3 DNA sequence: TGTGCCAGCAGCTTAGGGGCAGGGGCCCACGAGCAGTACTTC. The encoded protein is CASSLGAGAHEQYF.